This TCR beta chain is from a study of blood T cell repertoires in COVID-19. On the study more broadly: Specimens from acute and convalescent COVID-19 originated in the United States, Italy and Spain.

In the study's own analysis: Estimated nucleated cell counts came from reference gene primer amplification. The protocol was immunoSEQ multiplex PCR, while the TCRdb copy is restricted to in-frame clones and leaves out a portion. The V and J calls and clone size come from that table; D and trimming were worked out from the DNA. Of about 400,000 clones listed, 85% to 90% are singletons. The age range of participants was 18 to 89 years, with residence in under 30 US areas. This CDR3 region has 15 residues. Germline trimming cut 4 bases from V and 4 bases from J; bases unmatched to any gene: 9. Germline CDR1 is SGHDT and CDR2 is YYEEEE.

This TCR was recovered from a woman between 25 and 40 years old with acute COVID-19. The chain combines TRBV5-6 with TRBJ1-1; TRBD1 aligns across 8 bases. What was sequenced was PBMCs or T cells enriched from blood (not recorded which). DNA for the CDR3: TGTGCCAGCAGCCTAGGACAGGGAATGGGCACTGAAGCTTTCTTT. Its protein is CASSLGQGMGTEAFF.